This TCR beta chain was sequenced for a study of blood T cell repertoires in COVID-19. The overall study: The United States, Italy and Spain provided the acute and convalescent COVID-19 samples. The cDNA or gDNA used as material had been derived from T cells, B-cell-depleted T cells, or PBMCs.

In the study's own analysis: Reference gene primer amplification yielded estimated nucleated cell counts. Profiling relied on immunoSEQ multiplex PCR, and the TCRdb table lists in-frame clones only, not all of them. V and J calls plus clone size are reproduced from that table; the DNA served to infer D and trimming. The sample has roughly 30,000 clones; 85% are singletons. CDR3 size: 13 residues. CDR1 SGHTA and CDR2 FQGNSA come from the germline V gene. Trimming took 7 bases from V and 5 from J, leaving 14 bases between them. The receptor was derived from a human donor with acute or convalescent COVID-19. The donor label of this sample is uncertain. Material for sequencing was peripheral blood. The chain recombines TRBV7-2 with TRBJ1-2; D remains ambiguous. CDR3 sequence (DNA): TGTGCCAGCACACGGACGGAGGGATATGGCTACACCTTC. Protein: CASTRTEGYGYTF.